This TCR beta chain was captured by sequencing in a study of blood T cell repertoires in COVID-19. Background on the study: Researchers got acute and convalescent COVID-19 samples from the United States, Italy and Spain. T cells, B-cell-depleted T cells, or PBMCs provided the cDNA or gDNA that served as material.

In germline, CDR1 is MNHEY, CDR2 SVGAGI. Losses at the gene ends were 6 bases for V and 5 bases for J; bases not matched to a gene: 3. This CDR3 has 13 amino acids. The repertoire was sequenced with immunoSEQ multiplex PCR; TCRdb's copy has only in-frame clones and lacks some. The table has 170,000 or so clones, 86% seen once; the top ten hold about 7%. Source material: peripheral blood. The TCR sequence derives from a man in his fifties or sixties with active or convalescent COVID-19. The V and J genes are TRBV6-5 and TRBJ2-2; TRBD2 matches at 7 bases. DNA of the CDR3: TGTGCCAGCAGGGGAGGGGTAACCGGGGAGCTGTTTTTT. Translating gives CASRGGVTGELFF.